These T cell receptor beta chains were read from a single sample in a study of OX40 agonist ivuxolimab in advanced cancers. Some clones are missing from TCRdb's copy, which holds only in-frame ones; the method was immunoSEQ multiplex PCR. The sample includes about 26,000 clones, approximately 90% of them seen just once. The source was CD4+ or CD8+ T cells sorted from blood, collected in a trial of the OX40 agonist ivuxolimab. The receptors were sampled from an adult with an advanced solid tumor such as melanoma, head and neck, liver or kidney cancer. Both conserved end residues are part of each CDR3. The D gene is left open where the match is weak. Some rows have no size entry. The others give once, few or many, or a class for an expanded clone.

d_gene	abundance	j_gene	v_gene	CDR3nt	CDR3aa
TRBD1	.	TRBJ1-2	TRBV5-5	TGTGCCAGCAGTCAGCCCATGACAGGGTTGAACTATGGCTACACCTTC	CASSQPMTGLNYGYTF
.	.	TRBJ2-7	TRBV7-7	TGTGCCAGCAGGGCCGATCACAGGGTACTCGAGCAGTACTTC	CASRADHRVLEQYF
.	.	TRBJ1-5	TRBV6-1	TGTGCCAGCAGTGAAGGAAAATTGGGGAGGGGGAATCAGCCCCAGCATTTT	CASSEGKLGRGNQPQHF
.	.	TRBJ2-7	TRBV5-1	TGCGCCAGCAGCCCGGGCACAGGGAGAAATTACGAGCAGTACTTC	CASSPGTGRNYEQYF
.	.	TRBJ2-1	TRBV7-9	TGTGCCAGCAGCTTAGGTGGAGCCAAAGATGAGCAGTTCTTC	CASSLGGAKDEQFF
.	.	TRBJ1-1	TRBV5-6	TGTGCCAGCACCTCCCTCCGTAGGGGGAACACTGAAGCTTTCTTT	CASTSLRRGNTEAFF
.	.	TRBJ1-3	TRBV4-1	TGCGCCAGCAGCCAACCAGGCTCTGGAAACACCATATATTTT	CASSQPGSGNTIYF
.	.	TRBJ2-7	TRBV7-8	TGTGCCAGCAGCGACTTATACGAGCAGTACTTC	CASSDLYEQYF
.	.	TRBJ2-6	TRBV4-3	TGCGCCAGCAGCCAAGCTGGGGCTGGGGCCAACGTCCTGACTTTC	CASSQAGAGANVLTF
.	.	TRBJ1-5	TRBV7-9	TGTGCCAGCAGCTTCGTCGCCGATCAGCCCCAGCATTTT	CASSFVADQPQHF
TRBD1	.	TRBJ1-1	TRBV19	TGTGCCAGTAGTATAGAGGGACAGGGCAACACTGAAGCTTTCTTT	CASSIEGQGNTEAFF
.	once	TRBJ2-5	TRBV13	TGTGCCAGCAGTGCCGGGAGCCTGGAGACCCAGTACTTC	CASSAGSLETQYF
TRBD2	.	TRBJ2-1	TRBV4-2	TGTGCCAGCAGCCCAAGACTAGCGGGGTACCCCTACAATGAGCAGTTCTTC	CASSPRLAGYPYNEQFF
TRBD2	.	TRBJ2-1	TRBV27	TGTGCCAGCAGTTTCCTGGGCGGGGGGCGTCGCTACAATGAGCAGTTCTTC	CASSFLGGGRRYNEQFF
.	once	TRBJ2-1	TRBV6-5	TGTGCCAGCAGGCGACAGGGAGGCATCAATGAGCAGTTCTTC	CASRRQGGINEQFF
TRBD1	.	TRBJ1-1	TRBV2	TGTGCCAGCAGTGAAGAGCGGACAGGGATGAACACTGAAACTTTCTTT	CASSEERTGMNTETFF
.	.	TRBJ1-5	TRBV27	TGTGCCAGCAGTGCCGGGGCAGAAAGCAATCAGCCCCAGCATTTT	CASSAGAESNQPQHF
TRBD2	.	TRBJ2-1	TRBV28	TGTGCCAGCTCTATCACCGGGACTAGCGGATTCAATGAGCAGTTCTTC	CASSITGTSGFNEQFF
.	.	TRBJ2-7	TRBV7-8	TGTGCCAGCAGCCCCCCGGGGGCCTACGAGCAGTACTTC	CASSPPGAYEQYF
.	few	TRBJ2-1	TRBV27	TGTGCCAGCAGGCGATACAATGAGCAGTTCTTC	CASRRYNEQFF
.	.	TRBJ1-2	TRBV28	TGTGCCAGCAGTCCCCGACTTCGGTTAGGGCCATCCTATGGCTACACCTTC	CASSPRLRLGPSYGYTF
.	.	TRBJ2-7	TRBV19	TGTGCCAGTAGTACATCGGACAGATCCTACGAGCAGTACTTC	CASSTSDRSYEQYF
.	.	TRBJ2-5	TRBV7-9	TGTGCCAGCAGCTTATCCCAGGGGGGAAAAGAGACCCAGTACTTC	CASSLSQGGKETQYF
TRBD2	few	TRBJ2-4	TRBV7-9	TGTGCCAGCAGCTTAGGACTAGCGGGCCTAAAAAACATTCAGTACTTC	CASSLGLAGLKNIQYF
TRBD1	.	TRBJ2-5	TRBV4-2	TGTGCCAGCAGCCAAGATAATACAGGGGCAGGGGAGACCCAGTACTTC	CASSQDNTGAGETQYF
TRBD1	.	TRBJ1-2	TRBV9	TGTGCCAGCAGCGTAGGGTCAGGGACAGGCAAGTTCTATGGCTACACCTTC	CASSVGSGTGKFYGYTF
.	.	TRBJ1-2	TRBV4-1	TGCGCCAGCAGCCAAGACCCCGGTGCGTACTATGGCTACACCTTC	CASSQDPGAYYGYTF
.	few	TRBJ2-1	TRBV7-4	TGTGCCAGCAGCCCTACTAGACTAGTGGGGAATGAGCAGTTCTTC	CASSPTRLVGNEQFF
TRBD2	once	TRBJ2-7	TRBV25-1	TGTGCCAGCAGTCCCCCAGGACTAGCGGGAGAACCTCAGTACTTC	CASSPPGLAGEPQYF
.	.	TRBJ1-6	TRBV27	TGTGCCAGCAGTCTCTCGTGGAGCTCACCCCTCCACTTT	CASSLSWSSPLHF
TRBD1	.	TRBJ2-7	TRBV27	TGTGCCAGCGGCGACAGGGGGCCCTACGAGCAGTACTTC	CASGDRGPYEQYF
TRBD2	.	TRBJ2-7	TRBV28	TGTGCCAGCAGTCCCTGGACTAGCGGGAGCAACGAGCAGTACTTC	CASSPWTSGSNEQYF
.	.	TRBJ2-5	TRBV4-1	TGCGCCAGCAGACCCGAAACTAGTTCCGCGGAGACCCAGTACTTC	CASRPETSSAETQYF
TRBD1	.	TRBJ2-7	TRBV15	TGTGCCACCAGCAGGGGACAGGGGCTCGAGCAGTACTTC	CATSRGQGLEQYF
.	.	TRBJ1-6	TRBV7-9	TGTGCCAGCTCGAACGGCAGATATCGATCACCCCTCCACTTT	CASSNGRYRSPLHF
TRBD2	.	TRBJ2-3	TRBV4-3	TGCGCCAGCAGCCAGGGAAGCGGGGGTGGGGATACGCAGTATTTT	CASSQGSGGGDTQYF
TRBD1	.	TRBJ2-3	TRBV27	TGTGCCAGCGGATGGGACAGGGTGGGAGATACGCAGTATTTT	CASGWDRVGDTQYF
TRBD1	.	TRBJ1-4	TRBV7-2	TGTGCCAGCACTCTGCAAGGAGGGGGCTCTAATGAAAAACTGTTTTTT	CASTLQGGGSNEKLFF
.	.	TRBJ2-7	TRBV28	TGTGCCAGCAGTTTATTTGGGTACGAGCAGTACTTC	CASSLFGYEQYF
.	.	TRBJ2-2	TRBV28	TGTGCCAGCACCCCCAGAGACCTCCTCACCGGGGAGCTGTTTTTT	CASTPRDLLTGELFF
.	.	TRBJ1-6	TRBV19	TGTGCCAGTAGTATAGGAGGACGCAGCAATTCACCCCTCCACTTT	CASSIGGRSNSPLHF